These 2 T cell receptor beta chains were all obtained from the same sample, sequenced in a study of T cells after yellow fever vaccination. TCRdb called the 5' RACE reads again in MiXCR, with one record for every CDR3 protein. The sample records 300,000 to 450,000 distinct CDR3 sequences, roughly 6.2% being singletons. Material: PBMCs, obtained 5 days after the yellow fever booster vaccination. The receptors were gathered from a man aged 30 to 45 who received the YFV17D yellow fever vaccine.

Only a few counts were recorded for this clonotype. In nucleotides, the CDR3 is TGTGCCAGCAGCCGGACTAGCGGAGTTGATACGCAGTATTTT. Its translation: CASSRTSGVDTQYF. The chain employs TRBV7-9 and TRBJ2-3; the match to TRBD2 covers 10 bases. CDR1 and CDR2 from the germline V gene are SEHNR and FQNEAQ (reference sequence). V gave up 5 bases and J gave up 6 bases; unmatched junction bases: 5. This CDR3 comprises 14 residues.

This clonotype was picked up a small number of times. CDR3 sequence: CASSAFSSPRFYEQYF. CDR3 nucleotides: TGTGCCAGCAGCGCTTTCTCTTCACCCCGTTTCTACGAGCAGTACTTC. This rearrangement joins TRBV5-4 to TRBJ2-7, with D uncertain. V shed 4 bases and J shed 3 bases, with 20 bases lying between them. The germline V gene encodes CDR1 SGHNT and CDR2 YYREEE (reference sequence). This CDR3 region has 16 residues.